What follows are 18 T cell receptor beta chains derived from one specimen sequenced in a study of cytomegalovirus exposure and HLA in healthy donors. Primers: 60 Vbeta forward and 13 Jbeta reverse. Sequenced by immunoSEQ multiplex PCR; TCRdb stores in-frame clones only, minus some. Here the sample table reports around 120,000 clones. What was sequenced was PBMCs. These receptors were taken from a man in his late teens or twenties in good health and CMV-seronegative.

The gene calls are TRBV7-9 and TRBJ2-7; TRBD1 might be the D (6 bases). Germline V CDR1 and CDR2: SEHNR, FQNEAQ (reference sequence). V was pared by 5 bases and J by 2 bases, with 13 bases between. CDR3 length: 14 residues. CDR3 bases: TGTGCCAGCAGCCCCAGGGGTCCAACCTACGAGCAGTACTTC. Amino acids: CASSPRGPTYEQYF.

The chain recombines TRBV27 with TRBJ2-2, with a weak D call TRBD1 (6 bases). Trimming took 5 bases from V and 3 from J, leaving 13 bases between them. CDR3 length: 15 residues. CDR1 MNHEY and CDR2 SMNVEV come from the germline V gene (reference sequence). The CDR3 loop reads CASSPGDAHTGELFF. For the CDR3, the DNA is TGTGCCAGCAGTCCAGGGGACGCACACACCGGGGAGCTGTTTTTT.

The CDR3 bases are TGTGCCACCAGCAGAGATCCCGCCGGGGCTGGAAACACCATATATTTT. It translates to CATSRDPAGAGNTIYF. The chain uses TRBV15 and TRBJ1-3; D gene uncertain. Germline V gene data show CDR1 as LNHNV and CDR2 as YYDKDF (reference sequence). The V end was cut by 0 bases, the J end by 2 bases, with 11 bases between. CDR3 length equals 16 residues.

The chain combines TRBV7-2 with TRBJ2-7; TRBD2 is a possible D gene (6 bases). Trimming cost V 8 bases and J 7 bases, with 15 bases left between them. This CDR3 is built from 12 residues. The germline gives CDR1 SGHTA, CDR2 FQGNSA. CDR3 nucleotides: TGTGCCAGCCATCGTCTGGGGGGTGAGCAGTACTTC. It is translated as CASHRLGGEQYF.

The chain combines TRBV7-2 with TRBJ2-7; the match to TRBD1 covers 9 bases. The J segment lost 2 bases and the V segment lost 5 bases, leaving 10 bases of the junction unmatched. This CDR3 has 16 amino acids. Germline V gene sequence: CDR1 SGHTA, CDR2 FQGNSA. CDR3 DNA: TGTGCCAGCAGCCCCGGGCCGGGACAGGGAACCTACGAGCAGTACTTC. Protein product: CASSPGPGQGTYEQYF.

The chain has TRBV15 and TRBJ1-3, with D possibly being TRBD1 (5 bases). The CDR3 extends over 18 amino acids. Trimming took 0 bases from V and 2 from J, leaving 17 bases between them. Per the germline V gene, CDR1 is LNHNV and CDR2 is YYDKDF (reference sequence). CDR3 amino acids: CATSRDIWSGGTGNTIYF. Written as DNA, the CDR3 is TGTGCCACCAGCAGAGATATATGGTCTGGGGGGACTGGAAACACCATATATTTT.

The V and J genes are TRBV25-1 and TRBJ2-7; 9 nucleotides align to TRBD1. Trimming removed 8 bases from V and 6 bases from J; junction bases left unmatched: 5. The CDR3 covers 12 residues. Germline assignment: CDR1 MGHDK and CDR2 SYGVNS. The chain's CDR3 is CASLQGASEQYF. The CDR3 DNA reads as TGTGCCAGCCTACAGGGGGCCTCCGAGCAGTACTTC.

This sequence joins TRBV6-5 and TRBJ1-5; 7 bases align to TRBD1. From germline, CDR1 is MNHEY and CDR2 SVGAGI. This CDR3 has 15 amino acids. J lost 5 bases, V lost 0 bases, and 4 bases had no gene match. In DNA form, the CDR3 reads TGTGCCAGCAGTTACTCGCGACAGGGCCATCAGCCCCAGCATTTT. It is translated as CASSYSRQGHQPQHF.

This chain uses TRBV7-9 with TRBJ2-5; TRBD1 matches 7 bases. Germline trimming cut 5 bases from V and 5 bases from J; bases unmatched to any gene: 8. CDR3 length equals 14 residues. Germline-derived CDR1 and CDR2 are SEHNR and FQNEAQ (reference sequence). CDR3 residues: CASSVGQVGETQYF. CDR3 bases: TGTGCCAGCAGCGTAGGACAGGTCGGCGAGACCCAGTACTTC.

V is TRBV6-5 and J is TRBJ2-7; possibly TRBD2 for D (5 bases). The V end lost 5 bases, the J end lost 5 bases, and 16 bases lay between the germline ends. The CDR3 runs to 14 residues. The germline CDR1 and CDR2 sequences are MNHEY and SVGAGI. CDR3 protein: CASSGRGIPDEQYF. The CDR3 DNA reads TGTGCCAGCAGTGGCCGGGGTATCCCGGACGAGCAGTACTTC.

The chain employs TRBV7-3 and TRBJ2-2, with D maybe TRBD1 (6 bases). Trimming left V 4 bases short and J 5 bases short, with 17 bases between. Germline CDR1 reads SGHTA; CDR2 reads FQGTGA. The CDR3 totals 16 residues. The CDR3 nucleotides read TGTGCCAGCAGCTCGTTCCCAGGGGCGAGGACCGGGGAGCTGTTTTTT. Translating it yields CASSSFPGARTGELFF.

This sequence joins TRBV27 and TRBJ1-2; D may be TRBD1 (5 bases). The CDR3 totals 13 residues. Germline CDR1 reads MNHEY; CDR2 reads SMNVEV (reference sequence). Trimming removed 0 bases at V and 6 bases at J, with 8 bases between. The CDR3 sequence is CASSLSVGDGYTF. The CDR3 DNA is TGTGCCAGCAGTTTATCTGTAGGGGATGGCTACACCTTC.

The CDR3 DNA follows: TGTGCCAGCAGTGCAAAGGGTGGCGGGGCTGAAGCTTTCTTT. It specifies CASSAKGGGAEAFF. The chain uses TRBV25-1 and TRBJ1-1; D unclear. The CDR3 is 14 residues long. Germline V gene sequence: CDR1 MGHDK, CDR2 SYGVNS. The ends were cut back, 4 bases at V and 6 bases at J, with 15 bases in the middle.

Here the CDR3 DNA reads TGCGCCAGCGAGAGTCTGGAGGTCACAGTCAGCTCCTACGAGCAGTACTTC. It encodes CASESLEVTVSSYEQYF. V is TRBV5-1 and J is TRBJ2-7; TRBD2 is a possible D gene (5 bases). Germline V gene sequence: CDR1 SGHRS, CDR2 YFSETQ. The CDR3 contains 17 residues. With 7 bases removed from V and 0 bases from J, the gap between germline ends came to 23 bases.

V gene TRBV7-9 combines with J gene TRBJ2-7, with D perhaps matching TRBD2 (5 bases). V was clipped by 5 bases and J by 3 bases, with 14 bases between them. This CDR3 is built from 14 residues. Germline V gene sequence: CDR1 SEHNR, CDR2 FQNEAQ (reference sequence). This CDR3 is CASSGPGFNYEQYF. In DNA, the CDR3 is TGTGCCAGCAGCGGACCGGGATTTAACTACGAGCAGTACTTC.

The V gene is TRBV7-2, the J gene TRBJ2-7; 9 bases are a match to TRBD1. Germline lookup yields CDR1 SGHTA and CDR2 FQGNSA. The CDR3 extends over 15 amino acids. After removal of 5 bases from V and 4 bases from J, the junction contained 9 bases not matched to a gene. The CDR3 coding sequence is TGTGCCAGCAGCCCTCCGTCAGGACAGGGGTACGAGCAGTACTTC. Translating gives CASSPPSGQGYEQYF.

CDR3 sequence reads: CASSIGGQLLSYEQYF. The CDR3 nucleotides read TGTGCCAGTAGTATAGGGGGACAGCTCCTCTCCTACGAGCAGTACTTC. The chain employs TRBV19 and TRBJ2-7; 7 nucleotides match TRBD1. The CDR3 covers 16 residues. Trimming took 1 base from V and 0 from J; bases not matched to a gene: 6. Germline V gene sequence: CDR1 LNHDA, CDR2 SQIVND (reference sequence).

The chain is built from TRBV6-5 and TRBJ2-3; D is unresolved. V was trimmed by 4 bases and J by 6 bases, leaving 17 bases between them. This CDR3 has 15 amino acids. Germline V gene sequence: CDR1 MNHEY, CDR2 SVGAGI. The CDR3 is CASSLLGVPSDTQYF. The CDR3 nucleotides read TGTGCCAGCAGTTTACTGGGCGTCCCCTCGGATACGCAGTATTTT.